These 24 T cell receptor beta chains were sequenced from one sample in a study of blood T cell repertoires in COVID-19. TCRdb's copy holds only in-frame clones and misses some; the assay was immunoSEQ multiplex PCR. The data show tens of thousands of clones, around 90% seen once. Sequencing was performed on peripheral blood. The receptors shown here come from a woman aged 60 to 75 with active or convalescent COVID-19.

The chain joins TRBV28 to TRBJ1-4; 9 nucleotides line up with TRBD1. Per the germline V gene, CDR1 is MDHEN and CDR2 is SYDVKM. V lost 3 bases, J lost 7 bases, and 6 bases stayed unmatched. The CDR3 sequence is 15 residues long. The CDR3 protein is CASSLGGQGTEKLFF. CDR3 bases: TGTGCCAGCAGTTTGGGAGGACAGGGGACTGAAAAACTGTTTTTT.

This clone has just a few counts. The V and J genes are TRBV19 and TRBJ2-5; 11 nucleotides agree with TRBD1. Per the germline V gene, CDR1 is LNHDA and CDR2 is SQIVND (reference sequence). The V and J ends lost 4 bases and 5 bases, in that order; junction bases with no gene match: 6. CDR3 length: 15 amino acids. CDR3 region: CASSTTGTGGETQYF. CDR3 nucleotide sequence: TGTGCCAGTAGTACGACCGGGACAGGGGGGGAGACCCAGTACTTC.

This sequence joins TRBV15 and TRBJ1-1, with 8 bases that match TRBD1. From germline, CDR1 is LNHNV and CDR2 YYDKDF (reference sequence). This CDR3 is 18 amino acids long. J gave up 3 bases and V 1 base, and 13 bases lay outside the gene matches. The CDR3 loop reads CATSRGRWGTGGHTEAFF. The CDR3 coding sequence is TGTGCCACCAGCAGAGGTCGCTGGGGTACAGGGGGGCACACTGAAGCTTTCTTT.

The rearrangement joins TRBV7-2 to TRBJ1-2; 7 bases match TRBD1. The germline gives CDR1 SGHTA, CDR2 FQGNSA. J gave up 6 bases and V 6 bases, and 13 bases lay outside the gene matches. The CDR3 totals 15 residues. The CDR3 DNA reads TGTGCCAGCAGAACAAGCGGAGGGGGCTGGGATGGCTACACCTTC. Encoded protein: CASRTSGGGWDGYTF.

The genes are TRBV4-1 and TRBJ2-6; 11 nucleotides match TRBD1. Germline loops: CDR1 MGHRA, CDR2 YSYEKL. V shed 2 bases and J 0 bases; nucleotides not matched to a gene: 12. The CDR3 has 21 amino acids. The CDR3 protein is CASSQSAGTGGTLSGANVLTF. DNA of the CDR3: TGCGCCAGCAGCCAATCCGCCGGGACAGGGGGTACGCTCTCTGGGGCCAACGTCCTGACTTTC.

V gene TRBV7-6 combines with J gene TRBJ1-5, with TRBD1 identical over 8 bases. Losses at the gene ends were 1 base for V and 7 bases for J; bases not matched to a gene: 6. This CDR3 has 15 amino acids. The germline V gene encodes CDR1 SGHVS and CDR2 FNYEAQ. CDR3 in DNA: TGTGCCAGCAGCTTAGTATGCAGGGGGCCCCAGCCCCAGCATTTT. It codes for CASSLVCRGPQPQHF.

The V gene is TRBV11-2, the J gene TRBJ1-6; TRBD1 might be the D (6 bases). V was shortened by 1 base and J by 9 bases, with 13 bases between the two germline ends. CDR1 and CDR2 from the germline V gene are SGHAT and FQNNGV. CDR3 length equals 15 residues. Here the CDR3 DNA reads TGTGCCAGCAGCTTAGGTGGCAGGGGTGGTTCACCCCTCCACTTT. Translating gives CASSLGGRGGSPLHF.

The rearrangement uses TRBV3-1 (or the pseudogene TRBV3-2) and TRBJ2-3; no clear D gene. Trimming left V 4 bases short and J 2 bases short, with 4 bases between. Germline V CDR1 and CDR2: LGHDT, YNNKEL (reference sequence). This CDR3 is built from 12 residues. The CDR3 loop is CASSPYTDTQYF. CDR3 DNA sequence: TGTGCCAGCAGCCCCTACACAGATACGCAGTATTTT.

The DNA for the CDR3 is TGTGCCACCGGGGGACCTACAGGGGGCGGGGAGCTGTTTTTT. Its protein is CATGGPTGGGELFF. The chain employs TRBV24-1 and TRBJ2-2; TRBD1 matches 8 bases. J was trimmed by 7 bases and V by 9 bases; bases with no gene match: 9. The germline V gene has CDR1 KGHDR and CDR2 SFDVKD. The CDR3 is made up of 14 amino acids.

The table lists this clone with a count of one. V and J are TRBV4-2 and TRBJ2-2, with TRBD1 identical over 12 bases. Germline CDR1 and CDR2: LGHNA and YNFKEQ. V lost 3 bases to trimming and J lost 4 bases; unmatched junction nucleotides: 9. The CDR3 is 18 amino acids. CDR3 bases: TGTGCCAGCAGCCACGGGACAGGGGGCTGGGTCAGCACCGGGGAGCTGTTTTTT. As protein: CASSHGTGGWVSTGELFF.

The gene calls are TRBV4-3 and TRBJ2-1, with 9 nucleotides matching TRBD2. The CDR3 spans 21 residues. V shed 0 bases, J shed 0 bases, and the junction held 15 bases outside the gene matches. In germline, CDR1 is LGHNA, CDR2 YSLEER. The CDR3 protein is CASSQDGWGAGGASSYNEQFF. As DNA, the CDR3 is TGCGCCAGCAGCCAAGATGGTTGGGGAGCGGGAGGAGCGAGCTCCTACAATGAGCAGTTCTTC.

The chain combines TRBV27 with TRBJ2-2; possible D gene TRBD2, 5 bases. In germline, CDR1 is MNHEY, CDR2 SMNVEV (reference sequence). V was shortened by 5 bases and J by 5 bases, with 9 bases between the two germline ends. The CDR3 runs 13 residues. CDR3 nucleotides: TGTGCCAGCAGTCTCGGAGGTACCGGGGAGCTGTTTTTT. The encoded protein is CASSLGGTGELFF.

The genes are TRBV21-1 and TRBJ1-2; the D call in the table, TRBD1, was not verified against the DNA. TRBV21-1 is listed as a pseudogene. This CDR3 contains 17 residues. In nucleotides, the CDR3 is TGTGCCAGCAGCGAAAAACCTACAGGGGGCAATAACTATGGCTACACCTTC. Amino acid sequence: CASSEKPTGGNNYGYTF.

CDR3 loop: CASSFYRAGGPSGANVLTF. The CDR3 coding sequence is TGTGCCAGCAGTTTTTATAGAGCGGGAGGGCCCTCTGGGGCCAACGTCCTGACTTTC. V and J are TRBV28 and TRBJ2-6; TRBD2 matches at 10 bases. J gave up 0 bases and V 3 bases, and 8 bases lay outside the gene matches. Germline V CDR1 and CDR2: MDHEN, SYDVKM. This CDR3 is built from 19 residues.

The chain couples TRBV18 to TRBJ1-1; 7 nucleotides align to TRBD1. The CDR3 spans 14 residues. Germline V CDR1 and CDR2: KGHSH, LQKENI. V shed 3 bases and J 4 bases; nucleotides not matched to a gene: 5. The CDR3 spells CASSPWDRGTEAFF. CDR3 bases: TGTGCCAGCTCACCCTGGGACAGAGGCACTGAAGCTTTCTTT.

The chain employs TRBV25-1 and TRBJ1-1; 7 nucleotides agree with TRBD1. Germline V gene data show CDR1 as MGHDK and CDR2 as SYGVNS. The trim removed 1 base at V and 3 bases at J, leaving 2 bases unmatched. CDR3 length equals 14 residues. The CDR3 coding sequence is TGTGCCAGCAGTGAATTCGACAGGGACACTGAAGCTTTCTTT. Amino acid sequence: CASSEFDRDTEAFF.

This chain joins TRBV29-1 and TRBJ2-1; TRBD2 might be the D (6 bases). Trimming pared 3 bases from V and 9 bases from J, leaving 15 bases between. The CDR3 is 13 amino acids. Germline V gene lookup returns CDR1 SQVTM and CDR2 ANQGSEA. CDR3 in amino acids: CSVDVVTEGEQFF. In nucleotides, the CDR3 is TGCAGCGTTGATGTTGTGACGGAGGGTGAGCAGTTCTTC.

This rearrangement joins TRBV5-4 to TRBJ2-7; 9 positions match TRBD2. V gave up 7 bases and J gave up 2 bases; unmatched junction bases: 16. In germline, CDR1 is SGHNT, CDR2 YYREEE (reference sequence). The CDR3 runs 17 residues. The CDR3 DNA follows: TGTGCCAGCCAAACCGAATTACCTAGCGGGGAGCCCTACGAGCAGTACTTC. Its translation: CASQTELPSGEPYEQYF.

The chain links TRBV19 to TRBJ2-1, with D perhaps TRBD1 (6 bases). This CDR3 is built from 13 residues. V lost 7 bases to trimming and J lost 6 bases, with 13 bases between them. Per the germline V gene, CDR1 is LNHDA and CDR2 is SQIVND (reference sequence). CDR3 coding DNA: TGTGCCAGTAAGGGGGATCTCCTCAATGAGCAGTTCTTC. It encodes CASKGDLLNEQFF.

The V call is TRBV3-1 (or the pseudogene TRBV3-2), the J call TRBJ1-1; TRBD1 might be the D (6 bases). This CDR3 has 14 amino acids. V shed 2 bases and J shed 6 bases, with 13 bases lying between them. Germline V lookup: CDR1 LGHDT, CDR2 YNNKEL (reference sequence). The CDR3: CASSQSGTRAEAFF. CDR3 in DNA: TGTGCCAGCAGCCAAAGCGGGACAAGGGCTGAAGCTTTCTTT.

This chain connects TRBV29-1 to TRBJ2-3; TRBD2 matches 8 bases. The germline V gene encodes CDR1 SQVTM and CDR2 ANQGSEA. V lost 4 bases and J lost 3; bases outside the gene matches: 6. CDR3 length equals 14 residues. CDR3 in amino acids: CSVVIAGGTDTQYF. CDR3 nucleotides: TGCAGCGTTGTTATTGCGGGAGGTACAGATACGCAGTATTTT.

This chain joins TRBV6-5 and TRBJ1-1, with a tentative D call TRBD1 (5 bases). The CDR3 extends over 15 amino acids. CDR1 and CDR2 (germline): MNHEY, SVGAGI. Trimming removed 4 bases at V and 3 bases at J, with 15 bases between. The CDR3 DNA follows: TGTGCCAGCAGTTCGCAGAGCTGGGGGGACACTGAAGCTTTCTTT. Its translation: CASSSQSWGDTEAFF.

This chain joins TRBV19 and TRBJ2-7; 10 nucleotides agree with TRBD2. Germline CDR1 reads LNHDA; CDR2 reads SQIVND (reference sequence). The CDR3 consists of 14 residues. V trimming: 5 bases; J trimming: 3 bases; junction bases outside the gene matches: 4. The DNA for the CDR3 is TGTGCCAGTAGTTTAACTAGCGGGGTCTACGAGCAGTACTTC. It specifies CASSLTSGVYEQYF.

The CDR3 DNA reads as TGTGCCAGCAGGTCCGGGACTAGCGGGACCTACGAGCAGTACTTC. Residues: CASRSGTSGTYEQYF. V is TRBV28 and J is TRBJ2-7; 13 bases line up with TRBD2. The CDR3 consists of 15 residues. Germline values: CDR1 MDHEN, CDR2 SYDVKM. V lost 6 bases to trimming and J lost 2 bases; unmatched junction nucleotides: 4.